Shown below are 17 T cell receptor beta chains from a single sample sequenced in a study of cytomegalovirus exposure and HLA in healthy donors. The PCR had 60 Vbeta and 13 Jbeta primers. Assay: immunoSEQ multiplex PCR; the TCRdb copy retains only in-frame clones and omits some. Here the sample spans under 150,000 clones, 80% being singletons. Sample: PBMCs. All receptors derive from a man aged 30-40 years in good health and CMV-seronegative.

CDR3 nucleotide sequence: TGTGCCAGCAGCTTAGCGGGACACAGAAATCAGCCCCAGCATTTT. As protein: CASSLAGHRNQPQHF. The V and J genes are TRBV7-2 and TRBJ1-5, with D possibly being TRBD1 (6 bases). The CDR3 spans 15 residues. Germline CDR1 reads SGHTA; CDR2 reads FQGNSA. V dropped 0 bases and J dropped 4 bases, with 10 bases sitting between them.

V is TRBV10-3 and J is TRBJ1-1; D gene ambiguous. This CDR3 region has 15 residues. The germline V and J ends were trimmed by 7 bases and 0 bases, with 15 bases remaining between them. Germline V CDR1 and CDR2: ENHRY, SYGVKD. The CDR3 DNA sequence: TGTGCCATCACCCTAGGCAGCAACATGAACACTGAAGCTTTCTTT. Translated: CAITLGSNMNTEAFF.

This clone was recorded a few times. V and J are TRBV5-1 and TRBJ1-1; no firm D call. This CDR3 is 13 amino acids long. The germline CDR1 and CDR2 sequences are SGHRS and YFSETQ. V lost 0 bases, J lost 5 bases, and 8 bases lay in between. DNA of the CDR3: TGCGCCAGCAGCTTGGCGACCGGGACTGAAGCTTTCTTT. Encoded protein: CASSLATGTEAFF. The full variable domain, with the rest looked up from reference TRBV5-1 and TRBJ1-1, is KAGVTQTPRYLIKTRGQQVTLSCSPISGHRSVSWYQQTPGQGLQFLFEYFSETQRNKGNFPGRFSGRQFSNSRSEMNVSTLELGDSALYLCASSLATGTEAFFGQGTRLTVV.

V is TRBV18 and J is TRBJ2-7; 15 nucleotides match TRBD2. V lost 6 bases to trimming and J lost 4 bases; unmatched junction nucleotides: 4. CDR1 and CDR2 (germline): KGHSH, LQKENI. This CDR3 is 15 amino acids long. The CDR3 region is CASSPGTSGGYEQYF. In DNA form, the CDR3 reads TGTGCCAGCTCGCCGGGGACTAGCGGGGGGTACGAGCAGTACTTC.

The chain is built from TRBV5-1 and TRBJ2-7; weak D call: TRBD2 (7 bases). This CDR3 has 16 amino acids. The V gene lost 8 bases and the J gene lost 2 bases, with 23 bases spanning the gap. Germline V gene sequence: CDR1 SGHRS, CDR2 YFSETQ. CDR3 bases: TGCGCCAGTGCCCTGGGGGGGGGCCCCCCCACCTACGAGCAGTACTTC. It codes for CASALGGGPPTYEQYF.

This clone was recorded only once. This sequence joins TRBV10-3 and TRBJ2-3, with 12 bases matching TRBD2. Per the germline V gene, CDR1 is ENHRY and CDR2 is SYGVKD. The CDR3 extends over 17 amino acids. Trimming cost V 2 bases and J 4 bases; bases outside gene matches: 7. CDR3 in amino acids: CAISEPLAGGQADTQYF. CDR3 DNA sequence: TGTGCCATCAGTGAGCCGCTAGCGGGGGGGCAAGCAGATACGCAGTATTTT.

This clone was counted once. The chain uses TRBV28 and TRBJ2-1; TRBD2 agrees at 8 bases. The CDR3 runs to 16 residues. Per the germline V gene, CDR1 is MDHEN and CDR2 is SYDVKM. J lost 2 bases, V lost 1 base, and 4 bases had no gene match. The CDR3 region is CASSLSGGDTYNEQFF. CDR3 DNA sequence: TGTGCCAGCAGTTTATCGGGGGGGGATACCTACAATGAGCAGTTCTTC.

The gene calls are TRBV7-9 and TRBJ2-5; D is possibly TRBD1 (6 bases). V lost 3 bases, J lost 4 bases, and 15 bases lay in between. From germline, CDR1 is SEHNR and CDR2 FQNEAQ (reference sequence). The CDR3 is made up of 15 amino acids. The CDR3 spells CASSFSGTMGETQYF. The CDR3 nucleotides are TGTGCCAGCAGCTTCTCCGGGACAATGGGAGAGACCCAGTACTTC.

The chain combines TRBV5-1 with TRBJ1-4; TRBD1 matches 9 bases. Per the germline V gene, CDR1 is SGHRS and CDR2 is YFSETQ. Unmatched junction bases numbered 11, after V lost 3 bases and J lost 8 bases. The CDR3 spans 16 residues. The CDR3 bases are TGCGCCAGCAGCTCCACAGGGGGCGTGGGAAGAGAAAAACTGTTTTTT. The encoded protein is CASSSTGGVGREKLFF.

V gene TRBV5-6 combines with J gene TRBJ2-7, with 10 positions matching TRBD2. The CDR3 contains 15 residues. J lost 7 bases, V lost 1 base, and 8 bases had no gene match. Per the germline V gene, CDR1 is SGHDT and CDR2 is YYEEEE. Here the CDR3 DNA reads TGTGCCAGCAGCTTGCGGTCTAGCGGGGGTGGGGAGCAGTACTTC. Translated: CASSLRSSGGGEQYF.

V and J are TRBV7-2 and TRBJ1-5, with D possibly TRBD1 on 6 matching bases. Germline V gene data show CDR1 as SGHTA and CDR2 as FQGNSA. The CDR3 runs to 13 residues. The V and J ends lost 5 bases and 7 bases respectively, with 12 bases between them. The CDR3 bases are TGTGCCAGCAGCCACAGGGACCGGCAGCCCCAGCATTTT. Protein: CASSHRDRQPQHF.

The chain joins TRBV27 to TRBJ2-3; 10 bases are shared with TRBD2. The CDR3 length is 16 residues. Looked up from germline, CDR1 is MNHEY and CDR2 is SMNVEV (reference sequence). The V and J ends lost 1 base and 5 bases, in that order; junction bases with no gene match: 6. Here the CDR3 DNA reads TGTGCCAGCAGTTTATGGCTAGCGGGAGAACTAGATACGCAGTATTTT. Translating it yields CASSLWLAGELDTQYF.

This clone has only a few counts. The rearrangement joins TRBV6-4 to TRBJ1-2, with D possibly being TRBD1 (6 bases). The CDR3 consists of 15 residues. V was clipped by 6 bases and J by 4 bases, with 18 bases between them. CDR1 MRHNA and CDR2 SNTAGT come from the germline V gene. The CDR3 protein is CASRMDSTYPYGYTF. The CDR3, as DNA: TGTGCCAGCAGGATGGACAGTACCTACCCCTATGGCTACACCTTC.

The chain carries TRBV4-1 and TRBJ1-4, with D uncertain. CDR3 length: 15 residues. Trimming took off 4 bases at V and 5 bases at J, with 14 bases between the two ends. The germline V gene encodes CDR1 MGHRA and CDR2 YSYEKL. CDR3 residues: CASSRFGSRNEKLFF. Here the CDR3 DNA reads TGCGCCAGCAGCCGCTTCGGGAGTCGGAATGAAAAACTGTTTTTT.

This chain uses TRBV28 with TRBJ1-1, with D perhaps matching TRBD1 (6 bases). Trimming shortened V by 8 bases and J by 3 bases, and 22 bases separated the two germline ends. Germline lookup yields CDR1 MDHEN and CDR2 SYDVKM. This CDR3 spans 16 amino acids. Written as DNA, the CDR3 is TGTGCCAGCGATCCCTACGGGAAGGGACAAGACACTGAAGCTTTCTTT. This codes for CASDPYGKGQDTEAFF.

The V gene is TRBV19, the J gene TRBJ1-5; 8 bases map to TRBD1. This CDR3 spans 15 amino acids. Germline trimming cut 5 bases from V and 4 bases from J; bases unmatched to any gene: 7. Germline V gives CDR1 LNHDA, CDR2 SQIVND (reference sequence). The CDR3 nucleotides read TGTGCCAGTAGTGGGCCAGGGGGCTGGAATCAGCCCCAGCATTTT. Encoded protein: CASSGPGGWNQPQHF.

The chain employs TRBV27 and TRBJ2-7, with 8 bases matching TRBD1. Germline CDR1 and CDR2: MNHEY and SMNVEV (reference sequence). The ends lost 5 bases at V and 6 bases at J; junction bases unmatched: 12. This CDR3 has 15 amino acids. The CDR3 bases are TGTGCCAGCAGTCCTTACCAGGGGGCGCCGGGCGAGCAGTACTTC. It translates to CASSPYQGAPGEQYF.